This passage covers 17 T cell receptor beta chains from one sample sequenced in a study of metastatic and nonmetastatic thyroid tumors. Not a single patient had been given any form of treatment at any point before undergoing thyroid surgery. TCRdb re-called the PCR reads through MiXCR. The repertoire holds around 26,000 clones, with approximately 20% as singletons. Sequenced: blood. These receptors were taken from a female donor with papillary thyroid cancer or a benign thyroid nodule (not recorded which). Some clones in this sample may be carry-over from other donors' samples.

This clone is classed as medium-sized. The gene calls are TRBV28 and TRBJ2-2, with 7 bases lining up with TRBD1. V gave up 7 bases and J gave up 3 bases; unmatched junction bases: 8. In germline, CDR1 is MDHEN, CDR2 SYDVKM. The CDR3 spans 15 residues. The CDR3 here is CASITGQRDTGELFF. For the CDR3, the DNA is TGTGCCAGCATCACGGGACAGAGGGACACCGGGGAGCTGTTTTTT.

The chain has TRBV9 and TRBJ2-1, with D possibly TRBD2 on 6 matching bases. CDR3 length: 16 residues. Trimming removed 0 bases at V and 0 bases at J, with 10 bases between. Germline V gene sequence: CDR1 SGDLS, CDR2 YYNGEE. CDR3 sequence: CASSVARDPSYNEQFF. The CDR3 nucleotides are TGTGCCAGCAGCGTAGCGCGGGACCCCTCCTACAATGAGCAGTTCTTC. Looking up the rest from reference TRBV9 and TRBJ2-1 gives the full variable domain: DSGVTQTPKHLITATGQRVTLRCSPRSGDLSVYWYQQSLDQGLQFLIQYYNGEERAKGNILERFSAQQFPDLHSELNLSSLELGDSALYFCASSVARDPSYNEQFFGPGTRLTVL.

The chain uses TRBV12-3 or TRBV12-4 and TRBJ2-3; D not certain. The CDR3 has 12 residues. V was pared by 7 bases and J by 1 base, with 6 bases between. The CDR3 protein is CASTPRTDTQYF. The CDR3 DNA follows: TGTGCCAGCACCCCACGCACAGATACGCAGTATTTT.

The table lists this clone with a count of one. The rearrangement uses TRBV2 and TRBJ1-4, with D possibly TRBD1 on 6 matching bases. V lost 3 bases and J lost 3, with 14 bases in between. Germline lookup yields CDR1 SNHLY and CDR2 FYNNEI. The CDR3 totals 16 residues. The CDR3 spells CASSDRGPASNEKLFF. The CDR3 DNA sequence: TGTGCCAGCAGTGATCGGGGGCCTGCGTCTAATGAAAAACTGTTTTTT.

This clone occurred many times. The V call is TRBV7-8, the J call TRBJ1-5, with a tentative D call TRBD1 (5 bases). Germline lookup yields CDR1 SGHVS and CDR2 FQNEAQ. This CDR3 has 15 amino acids. V was clipped by 1 base and J by 3 bases, with 10 bases between them. The CDR3 sequence: CASSLVWGLNQPQHF. The CDR3 DNA follows: TGTGCCAGCAGCTTAGTTTGGGGCCTCAATCAGCCCCAGCATTTT.

The table lists this clone with many counts. This specimen includes other DNA sequences encoding the same CDR3. The rearrangement uses TRBV19 and TRBJ2-4, with D perhaps TRBD2 (6 bases). The V end lost 7 bases, the J end lost 2 bases, and 18 bases lay between the germline ends. The CDR3 length is 16 residues. The germline V gene has CDR1 LNHDA and CDR2 SQIVND (reference sequence). CDR3 residues: CASTALGGGSKNIQYF. DNA of the CDR3: TGTGCCAGTACCGCTCTGGGGGGTGGGTCCAAAAACATTCAGTACTTC.

This clone occurred many times. The genes are TRBV2 and TRBJ2-2; no definite D call. The CDR3 loop spans 14 amino acids. V was clipped by 11 bases and J by 0 bases, with 13 bases between them. The V gene's germline CDR1 is SNHLY and CDR2 FYNNEI. CDR3 sequence: CAGRELANTGELFF. The CDR3 DNA sequence: TGTGCCGGCCGAGAGCTCGCGAACACCGGGGAGCTGTTTTTT.

At least ten counts were recorded for this clone. The J gene is TRBJ1-1, the V gene TRBV20-1; D perhaps matches TRBD1 (5 bases). The CDR3 covers 15 residues. CDR1 DFQATT and CDR2 SNEGSKA come from the germline V gene (reference sequence). Trimming left V 6 bases short and J 0 bases short, with 17 bases between. CDR3: CSAPQIQGMNTEAFF. Here the CDR3 DNA reads TGCAGTGCCCCCCAAATCCAGGGAATGAACACTGAAGCTTTCTTT.

The chain uses TRBV2 and TRBJ2-3; D is uncertain. CDR1 is SNHLY and CDR2 is FYNNEI in the germline V gene. CDR3 length: 15 amino acids. Trimming removed 6 bases at V and 3 bases at J, with 16 bases between. The CDR3 protein is CASSRRNDGTDTQYF. The CDR3 bases are TGTGCCAGCAGCCGACGGAACGATGGAACAGATACGCAGTATTTT. Looking up the rest from reference TRBV2 and TRBJ2-3 gives the full variable domain: EPEVTQTPSHQVTQMGQEVILRCVPISNHLYFYWYRQILGQKVEFLVSFYNNEISEKSEIFDDQFSVERPDGSNFTLKIRSTKLEDSAMYFCASSRRNDGTDTQYFGPGTRLTVL.

This clone was detected ten times or more. At the DNA level, this CDR3 is encoded by other sequences in the same sample as well. V is TRBV18 and J is TRBJ1-1, with unresolved D. The CDR3 loop spans 14 amino acids. V was pared by 2 bases and J by 1 base, with 8 bases between. Germline CDR1 and CDR2: KGHSH and LQKENI. The CDR3 nucleotides are TGTGCCAGCTCACCAGCGGGCGCGAACACTGAAGCTTTCTTT. Residues: CASSPAGANTEAFF.

The chain recombines TRBV28 with TRBJ1-1, with D perhaps matching TRBD1 (6 bases). CDR1 is MDHEN and CDR2 is SYDVKM in the germline V gene. There are 13 residues in the CDR3. Trimming cost V 5 bases and J 5 bases, with 12 bases left between them. The CDR3 bases are TGTGCCAGCAGTCTAAACAGGGCTACTGAAGCTTTCTTT. Translating it yields CASSLNRATEAFF.

This clone was recorded many times. This may arise from a read error, as a much more abundant clone is one base away. The genes are TRBV6-1 and TRBJ2-3; D not resolved. V gave up 7 bases and J gave up 6 bases, with 11 bases separating them. This CDR3 has 12 amino acids. Germline V gives CDR1 MNHNS, CDR2 SASEGT. CDR3 sequence: CASTGHMDTQYF. As DNA, the CDR3 is TGTGCCAGCACGGGCCACATGGATACGCAGTATTTT.

This clone was picked up a small number of times. The chain joins TRBV5-1 to TRBJ2-7, with 7 nucleotides matching TRBD1. With 1 base clipped from V and 2 bases from J, the junction kept 6 bases outside the gene matches. There are 15 residues in the CDR3. Germline values: CDR1 SGHRS, CDR2 YFSETQ. CDR3 region: CASSLQGDVAYEQYF. The CDR3 DNA sequence: TGCGCCAGCAGCTTGCAGGGGGATGTGGCCTACGAGCAGTACTTC.

This clone is medium-sized within its sample. This rearrangement joins TRBV6-5 to TRBJ1-2; possible D gene TRBD1, 5 bases. This CDR3 has 13 amino acids. The V gene lost 0 bases and the J gene lost 7 bases, with 9 bases spanning the gap. From germline, CDR1 is MNHEY and CDR2 SVGAGI. The CDR3 nucleotides read TGTGCCAGCAGTTACTCCACAGGTTTTGGCTACACCTTC. Amino acid sequence: CASSYSTGFGYTF.

This clone appeared many times. This may come from a read error, since a much larger clone is one base off. The chain couples TRBV6-5 to TRBJ2-2; unclear D gene. CDR1 is MNHEY, CDR2 SVGAGI, per germline. Trimming left V 0 bases short and J 2 bases short, with 7 bases between. The CDR3 is 15 residues long. The CDR3 DNA follows: TGTGCCAGCAGTTACTCGCAAGGCAACACCGGGGAGCTGTTTTTT. Translated, it gives CASSYSQGNTGELFF.

About this clone: A much bigger clone sits one base away, suggesting this may be a read error. The chain links TRBV29-1 to TRBJ1-1; D gene uncertain. V gave up 4 bases and J gave up 6 bases, with 15 bases separating them. The CDR3 is 13 residues long. Germline V gives CDR1 SQVTM, CDR2 ANQGSEA. The CDR3, as DNA: TGCAGCGTTGGGGTCATTATCGGGGCTGAAGCTTTCTTT. Protein: CSVGVIIGAEAFF.

This chain links TRBV10-1 with TRBJ1-1; a possible D gene is TRBD1 (6 bases). This CDR3 region has 17 residues. The ends were cut back, 0 bases at V and 4 bases at J, with 18 bases in the middle. Germline CDR1 WNHNN, CDR2 SYGVQD (reference sequence). CDR3 in DNA: TGCGCCAGCAGTGAGTCAGCAGCAGGGAGGGGGGTCACTGAAGCTTTCTTT. This encodes CASSESAAGRGVTEAFF.